This T cell receptor (beta chain) emerged from a study of Graves' ophthalmopathy and Graves' hyperthyroidism (dated by TCRdb to 2017 to 2018). A note on the overall study: Peripheral blood was collected at initial diagnosis, prior to any treatment. An independent validation cohort was composed of roughly 18 hyperthyroidism patients and over 15 patients who later progressed from hyperthyroidism to ophthalmopathy. To explore V-J signatures that separate ophthalmopathy from hyperthyroidism, a discovery set of about a hundred patients was enrolled, consisting of 40 to 45 with ophthalmopathy and some 56 with stable hyperthyroidism. Once sampling was done, hyperthyroidism patients were given methimazole at a starting dose of 30 mg daily, while ophthalmopathy patients were given high-dose intravenous methylprednisolone. In total, 135 blood samples were TCR-sequenced: 40 to 45 ophthalmopathy, some 75 hyperthyroidism and approximately 17 hyperthyroidism-to-ophthalmopathy patients. The roughly 99 discovery patients were divided at random into training and test sets in a 7:3 ratio. The study used signatures of the TCR beta repertoire to tell Graves' ophthalmopathy apart from Graves' hyperthyroidism and to predict which patients would progress to ophthalmopathy. In about 6 hyperthyroidism patients, the T-cell repertoire of thyroid tissue was compared with the T-cell repertoire of blood.

TCR beta CDR3 regions were amplified from RNA transcripts for repertoire sequencing. The first round was an RT-PCR using HTBI primers with the Qiagen OneStep RT-PCR kit, and this first round was followed by a second-round multiplex PCR, then size selection and purification. Libraries were sequenced paired-end with 100 bp reads on an Illumina HiSeq2000. Under the source paper's analysis protocol: SOAPnuke was used for read processing, and reads with adapters, uncalled bases, a mean Phred below 15, or no exact constant-primer or identifier match were discarded. High-quality paired reads were merged with COPE v1.2.5. Each unique nucleotide sequence was treated as a clonotype, and MiTCR v1.1 was used to align the clonotypes to the IMGT TRB V, D and J references. The analysis was limited to V-J combinations with a frequency above 0.0001, which together covered roughly 99% of the repertoires. For each V-J combination, a TCR clonal expansion and chaos score was defined as F50 clonal expansion divided by the chaos observed in the TCRdist matrix. Welch's t-statistics and random forest were used to reduce the features to roughly 14 V-J combinations, which were then used as input to a naive Bayes classifier. Thyroid-blood repertoire similarity was quantified with the Morisita-Horn index. TCRdb redid the processing of the public reads, applying fastp at Q25 and MiXCR, and retained in-frame beta chains. Entries that share a CDR3 protein sequence are merged under the most common genes and DNA. These V and J calls are TCRdb output, not the study's own analysis. Within this sample are roughly 400,000 distinct CDR3 sequences, with approximately 16% of them counted one time only. The ten largest account for about 1.4% of the sample.

The study at large found these results: No statistical method was used to predetermine the sample size, and group allocation was not hidden from the investigators. Most expanded thyroid clonotypes with frequency above 0.001 were also detected in blood, suggesting blood repertoires may reflect the thyroid immune response. In cross-validation, the 13-signature model distinguished ophthalmopathy from stable hyperthyroidism with 85% to 90% sensitivity and almost 83% specificity, and in the test set the corresponding values were roughly 80% and 75%. In validation, the model predicted ophthalmopathy progression with over 60% sensitivity and roughly 78% specificity; roughly 11 predicted patients were CT-confirmed with GO in a median of 6.5 months.

The ophthalmopathy patients had moderately to severely active disease, with a Clinical Activity Score of 3 or higher, a NOSPECS grade of 4 or higher, and a disease duration of less than 3 months. Anyone with other autoimmune diseases, uncontrolled infections, pregnancy or lactation was excluded from the study. Clinical symptoms, serum thyroxine, TRAb, thyroid ultrasound and orbital computed tomography formed the basis of the diagnosis. Using Ficoll-Paque density gradient centrifugation, PBMCs were isolated from 10 ml of fresh peripheral blood. Trizol reagent was used to extract the total RNA, and its quality was then checked on an Agilent 2100 Bioanalyzer. Taken from cysteine to phenylalanine, the CDR3 has 16 residues. The only DNA kept is the CDR3, 48 bases in frame from the first base. Relative to germline, V is missing 3 bases and J is missing 2 bases, with 5 bases of the junction outside any gene match. The germline V gene (reference sequence) yields LNHDA for CDR1 and SQIVND for CDR2.

This clonotype was found many times. It lacks a known antigen. One base away there is no much larger clone; base qualities are not given. Material for sequencing was peripheral blood. This sequence uses TRBV19 and TRBJ2-7, with TRBD2 matching 12 junction bases. This TCR was sampled from a woman younger than 30 with Graves' ophthalmopathy. Donor details come from another sample of the same person, matched by shared clones. The sequence in DNA is TGTGCCAGTAGTATTCTGACTAGCGGGAGTGCCTACGAGCAGTACTTC. Its coded protein is CASSILTSGSAYEQYF.